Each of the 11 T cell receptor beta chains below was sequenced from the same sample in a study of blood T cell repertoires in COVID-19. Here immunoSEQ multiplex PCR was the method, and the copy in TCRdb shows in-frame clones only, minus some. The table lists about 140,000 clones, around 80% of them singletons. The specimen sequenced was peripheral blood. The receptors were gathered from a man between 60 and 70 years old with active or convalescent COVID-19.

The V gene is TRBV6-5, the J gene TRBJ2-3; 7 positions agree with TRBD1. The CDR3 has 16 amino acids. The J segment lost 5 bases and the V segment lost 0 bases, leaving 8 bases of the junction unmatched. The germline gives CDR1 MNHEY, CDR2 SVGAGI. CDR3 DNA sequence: TGTGCCAGCAGTTACTCTACAGGGGCAAGTGTAGATACGCAGTATTTT. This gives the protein CASSYSTGASVDTQYF.

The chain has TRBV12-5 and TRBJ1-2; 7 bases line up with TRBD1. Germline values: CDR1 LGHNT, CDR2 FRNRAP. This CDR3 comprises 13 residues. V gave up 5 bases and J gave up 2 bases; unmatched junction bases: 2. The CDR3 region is CASGLGQNYGYTF. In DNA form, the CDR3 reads TGTGCTAGTGGTCTGGGACAGAACTATGGCTACACCTTC.

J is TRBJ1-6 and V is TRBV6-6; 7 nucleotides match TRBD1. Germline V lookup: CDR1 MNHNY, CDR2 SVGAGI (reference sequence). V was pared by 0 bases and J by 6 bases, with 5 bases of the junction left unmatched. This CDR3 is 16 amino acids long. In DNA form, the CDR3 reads TGTGCCAGCAGTTACTCCGAGGGGGCGCGTAATTCACCCCTCCACTTT. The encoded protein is CASSYSEGARNSPLHF.

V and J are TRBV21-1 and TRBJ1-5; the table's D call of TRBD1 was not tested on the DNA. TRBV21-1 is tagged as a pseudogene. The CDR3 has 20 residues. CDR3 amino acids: CASSNHITGNPLKSNQPQHF. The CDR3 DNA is TGTGCCAGCAGCAACCATATTACAGGGAACCCACTTAAAAGCAATCAGCCCCAGCATTTT.

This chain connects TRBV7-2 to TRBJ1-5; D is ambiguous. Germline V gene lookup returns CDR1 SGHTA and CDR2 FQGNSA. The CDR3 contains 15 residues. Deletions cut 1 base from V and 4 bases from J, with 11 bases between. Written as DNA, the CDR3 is TGTGCCAGCAGCTTAGGGGCAGCTACGAATCAGCCCCAGCATTTT. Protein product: CASSLGAATNQPQHF.

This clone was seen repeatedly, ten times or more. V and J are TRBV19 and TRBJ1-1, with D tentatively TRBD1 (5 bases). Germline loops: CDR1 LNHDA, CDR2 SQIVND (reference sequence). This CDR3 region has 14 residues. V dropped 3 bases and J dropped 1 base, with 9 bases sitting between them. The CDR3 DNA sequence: TGTGCCAGTAGTATGCAGGGTCAGAACACTGAAGCTTTCTTT. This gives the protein CASSMQGQNTEAFF.

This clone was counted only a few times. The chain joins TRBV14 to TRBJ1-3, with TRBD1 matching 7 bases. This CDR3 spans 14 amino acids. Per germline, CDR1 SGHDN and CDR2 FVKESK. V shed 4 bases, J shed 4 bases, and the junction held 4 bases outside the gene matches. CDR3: CASSPTGRGNTIYF. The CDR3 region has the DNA TGTGCCAGCAGCCCGACAGGGCGGGGAAACACCATATATTTT.

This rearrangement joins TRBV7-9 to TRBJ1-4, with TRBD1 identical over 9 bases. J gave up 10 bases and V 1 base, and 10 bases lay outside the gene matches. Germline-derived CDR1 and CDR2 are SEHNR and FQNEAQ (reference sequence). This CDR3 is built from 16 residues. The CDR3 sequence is CASSLVAGTGIRKLFF. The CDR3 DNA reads TGTGCCAGCAGCTTAGTAGCCGGGACAGGGATCCGAAAACTGTTTTTT.

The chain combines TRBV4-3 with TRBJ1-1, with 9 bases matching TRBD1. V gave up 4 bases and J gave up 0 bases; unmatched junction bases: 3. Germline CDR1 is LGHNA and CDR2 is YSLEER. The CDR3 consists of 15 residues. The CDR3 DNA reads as TGCGCCAGCAGCCTAGGACAGGGGCTGAACACTGAAGCTTTCTTT. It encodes CASSLGQGLNTEAFF.

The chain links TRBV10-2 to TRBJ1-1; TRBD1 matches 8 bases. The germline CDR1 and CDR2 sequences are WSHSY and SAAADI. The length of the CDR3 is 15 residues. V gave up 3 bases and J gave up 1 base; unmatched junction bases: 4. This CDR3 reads CASSDPGQANTEAFF. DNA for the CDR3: TGCGCCAGCAGTGACCCGGGACAGGCGAACACTGAAGCTTTCTTT.

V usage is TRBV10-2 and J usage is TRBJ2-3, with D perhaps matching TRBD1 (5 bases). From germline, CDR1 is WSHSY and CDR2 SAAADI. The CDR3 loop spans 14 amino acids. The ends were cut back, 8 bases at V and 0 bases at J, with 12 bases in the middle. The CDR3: CASRHRGSTDTQYF. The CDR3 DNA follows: TGCGCCAGCCGTCATAGGGGTAGCACAGATACGCAGTATTTT.